Below are 19 T cell receptor beta chains sequenced from a single sample in a study of glioma-infiltrating T cells. Using RNA template, CDR3s of TCR alpha and beta were amplified with iRepertoire arm-PCR. Using its own MiXCR run on the multiplex PCR reads, TCRdb lists one record per CDR3 protein. Of some 180,000 distinct CDR3 sequences listed, 30% to 40% were seen once; the top ten hold around 20%. The material sequenced was glioma tissue, nonneoplastic brain tissue, or PBMCs (not recorded which). Source of these receptors: a human donor with low-grade glioma or glioblastoma, undergoing nonglioma brain surgery, or in good health (not recorded which).

This clonotype was recorded many times. The genes are TRBV19 and TRBJ1-2; D call uncertain. The V and J ends lost 6 bases and 6 bases respectively, with 11 bases between them. CDR1 is LNHDA and CDR2 is SQIVND in the germline V gene (reference sequence). The CDR3 is made up of 12 amino acids. CDR3: CASSLQRDGYTF. CDR3 nucleotides: TGTGCCAGTAGCCTACAGCGAGATGGCTACACCTTC.

On this clonotype: A read error may explain this, as a much larger clone is one base away. As DNA, the CDR3 is TGCGCCAGCAGCCAAGAAGAGGTCAAGTACAATGAGCAGTACTTC. Translated: CASSQEEVKYNEQYF. The chain joins TRBV4-1 to TRBJ2-7; D remains unclear. This CDR3 is built from 15 residues. Germline V gene lookup returns CDR1 MGHRA and CDR2 YSYEKL. V was trimmed by 0 bases and J by 7 bases, leaving 16 bases between them.

This clonotype was observed many times. The rearrangement uses TRBV27 and TRBJ2-7; tentative D call: TRBD1 (6 bases). V was pared by 7 bases and J by 2 bases, with 21 bases between. The CDR3 is 16 amino acids. Per germline, CDR1 MNHEY and CDR2 SMNVEV (reference sequence). This CDR3 reads CASKTLTGTRTYEQYF. CDR3 DNA: TGTGCCAGCAAAACACTTACCGGGACAAGGACCTACGAGCAGTACTTC.

This clonotype was seen repeatedly, ten times or more. The genes are TRBV20-1 and TRBJ2-3; TRBD2 matches 9 bases. J lost 3 bases, V lost 2 bases, and 6 bases had no gene match. The CDR3 sequence is 15 residues long. Looked up from germline, CDR1 is DFQATT and CDR2 is SNEGSKA (reference sequence). The CDR3 nucleotides are TGCAGTGCTAGAAACGAGCGGGAGGTTACAGATACGCAGTATTTT. Protein: CSARNEREVTDTQYF.

This clonotype came up a few times. J is TRBJ2-7 and V is TRBV5-1, with 7 bases identical to TRBD1. With 1 base clipped from V and 1 base from J, the junction kept 2 bases outside the gene matches. Germline assignment: CDR1 SGHRS and CDR2 YFSETQ. This CDR3 is built from 14 residues. This CDR3 reads CASSLQGESYEQYF. The CDR3 DNA reads as TGCGCCAGCAGCTTGCAGGGGGAGTCCTACGAGCAGTACTTC.

V gene TRBV5-1 combines with J gene TRBJ2-7; a weak D match, TRBD1 (7 bases). Trimming pared 3 bases from V and 2 bases from J, leaving 15 bases between. CDR3 length: 15 residues. Germline CDR1 reads SGHRS; CDR2 reads YFSETQ. The CDR3, as DNA: TGCGCCAGCAGCTCTGAACCAGGGGGGACCTACGAGCAGTACTTC. Translation: CASSSEPGGTYEQYF.

The chain couples TRBV25-1 to TRBJ1-4, with 10 bases fitting TRBD1. Germline V CDR1 and CDR2: MGHDK, SYGVNS. There are 15 residues in the CDR3. The V and J ends lost 6 bases and 5 bases, in that order; junction bases with no gene match: 6. The CDR3 nucleotides read TGTGCCAGCAGCTCATGGACAGGGGGAAATGAAAAACTGTTTTTT. It specifies CASSSWTGGNEKLFF.

With regard to this clonotype: A much larger clone is a single base away; this may be a read error. The chain combines TRBV10-3 with TRBJ1-2, with D perhaps matching TRBD1 (5 bases). The V end lost 5 bases, the J end lost 6 bases, and 13 bases lay between the germline ends. Germline V gives CDR1 ENHRY, CDR2 SYGVKD. CDR3 length: 13 residues. The CDR3 is CAISKGQGNGYTF. DNA for the CDR3: TGTGCCATCAGTAAAGGCCAGGGAAATGGCTACACCTTC.

On this clonotype: This may arise from a read error, as a much more abundant clone is one base away. This chain links TRBV11-2 with TRBJ2-7; 10 bases map to TRBD2. The CDR3 is made up of 16 amino acids. Germline assignment: CDR1 SGHAT and CDR2 FQNNGV. CDR3: CASSLRVAGGPGEKYF. In DNA form, the CDR3 reads TGTGCCAGCAGCTTAAGGGTAGCGGGAGGCCCAGGCGAGAAGTACTTC.

The table lists this clonotype with many counts. The chain employs TRBV20-1 and TRBJ2-7; TRBD2 matches at 8 bases. The CDR3 covers 13 residues. Germline lookup yields CDR1 DFQATT and CDR2 SNEGSKA (reference sequence). V dropped 6 bases and J dropped 3; count of bases not matched to a gene: 7. CDR3 in amino acids: CSARTSGGYEQYF. CDR3 nucleotide sequence: TGCAGTGCGCGTACTAGCGGCGGCTACGAGCAGTACTTC.

As regards this clonotype: A much more abundant neighbour one base away suggests this may be a read error. The V and J genes are TRBV2 and TRBJ2-1; 14 bases map to TRBD2. CDR1 is SNHLY, CDR2 FYNNEI, per germline. The V segment lost 2 bases and the J segment 10 bases; nucleotides outside the gene matches: 13. The CDR3 sequence is 18 residues long. The CDR3 is CASSEYWTSGRWSYEQFF. The CDR3 DNA reads TGTGCCAGCAGTGAATACTGGACTAGCGGGAGGTGGTCCTACGAGCAGTTCTTC.

This clonotype showed up many times. This rearrangement joins TRBV27 to TRBJ1-5; no firm D call. CDR1 and CDR2 (germline): MNHEY, SMNVEV (reference sequence). The CDR3 loop spans 15 amino acids. V was trimmed by 6 bases and J by 0 bases, leaving 12 bases between them. The CDR3 nucleotides are TGTGCCAGCAGCGACGGATCTTATAGCAATCAGCCCCAGCATTTT. Translated: CASSDGSYSNQPQHF.

This clonotype was detected a few times. One end of the junction does not line up with germline, which may come from a read error. CDR3 loop: CSGLQKTQYF. CDR3 DNA: TGCAGCGGACTCCAAAAGACCCAGTACTTC. The gene calls are TRBV29-1 and TRBJ2-5, with unresolved D. CDR3 length: 10 residues. Germline values: CDR1 SQVTM, CDR2 ANQGSEA. Drawing the rest from reference TRBV29-1 and TRBJ2-5, the complete variable domain is SAVISQKPSRDICQRGTSLTIQCQVDSQVTMMFWYRQQPGQSLTLIATANQGSEATYESGFVIDKFPISRPNLTFSTLTVSNMSPEDSSIYLCSGLQKTQYFGPGTRLLVL.

This clonotype was found many times. In nucleotides, the CDR3 is TGCAGTGCTAGAGATCTACAGGGACAGGGCTTGACCGGGGAGCTGTTTTTT. Translation: CSARDLQGQGLTGELFF. The rearrangement joins TRBV20-1 to TRBJ2-2; TRBD1 matches at 9 bases. This CDR3 has 17 amino acids. Germline-derived CDR1 and CDR2 are DFQATT and SNEGSKA (reference sequence). Germline trimming cut 0 bases from V and 5 bases from J; bases unmatched to any gene: 10.

Only a few counts were recorded for this clonotype. A much more abundant neighbour one base away suggests this may be a read error. The rearrangement links TRBV15 to TRBJ2-5, with D unclear. The CDR3 totals 13 residues. Trimming stripped 1 base from V and 4 bases from J, with 7 bases between. The germline V gene encodes CDR1 LNHNV and CDR2 YYDKDF (reference sequence). Written as DNA, the CDR3 is TGTGCCACCAGCAGAGGTCCGGGAGAGACCCAGTACTTC. Amino acid sequence: CATSRGPGETQYF.

This chain uses TRBV28 with TRBJ2-6; TRBD1 might be the D (6 bases). V dropped 6 bases and J dropped 4 bases, with 13 bases sitting between them. The germline V gene encodes CDR1 MDHEN and CDR2 SYDVKM. The CDR3 is made up of 15 amino acids. The CDR3 reads CASSLSGAGANVLTF. CDR3 coding DNA: TGTGCCAGCAGCCTCTCAGGGGCCGGGGCCAACGTCCTGACTTTC. Full variable domain (remainder filled in from reference TRBV28 and TRBJ2-6): DVKVTQSSRYLVKRTGEKVFLECVQDMDHENMFWYRQDPGLGLRLIYFSYDVKMKEKGDIPEGYSVSREKKERFSLILESASTNQTSMYLCASSLSGAGANVLTFGAGSRLTVL.

V and J are TRBV5-1 and TRBJ2-7; 8 nucleotides align to TRBD1. Germline V gene lookup returns CDR1 SGHRS and CDR2 YFSETQ. The J segment lost 2 bases and the V segment lost 5 bases, leaving 9 bases of the junction unmatched. The CDR3 runs to 15 residues. The CDR3 nucleotides are TGCGCCAGCAGTTCGCCTTACAGGGGGACCTACGAGCAGTACTTC. Its protein is CASSSPYRGTYEQYF.

Note on this clonotype: Just one base apart from a much larger clone, this may be a read error. The rearrangement links TRBV7-2 to TRBJ2-5; TRBD2 might be the D (5 bases). The CDR3 is 16 amino acids. In germline, CDR1 is SGHTA, CDR2 FQGNSA. The CDR3 spells CASSRRGEGYQETQNF. For the CDR3, the DNA is TGTGCCAGCAGCCGGCGCGGTGAGGGATACCAAGAGACCCAGAACTTC.

This clonotype occurred many times. The chain employs TRBV20-1 and TRBJ2-3, with 8 bases lining up with TRBD2. This CDR3 region has 18 residues. CDR1 is DFQATT, CDR2 SNEGSKA, per germline (reference sequence). V dropped 6 bases and J dropped 0; count of bases not matched to a gene: 17. The CDR3 region is CSAEGEGGGRTSTDTQYF. DNA for the CDR3: TGCAGTGCGGAGGGGGAAGGAGGCGGGAGGACTAGCACAGATACGCAGTATTTT.